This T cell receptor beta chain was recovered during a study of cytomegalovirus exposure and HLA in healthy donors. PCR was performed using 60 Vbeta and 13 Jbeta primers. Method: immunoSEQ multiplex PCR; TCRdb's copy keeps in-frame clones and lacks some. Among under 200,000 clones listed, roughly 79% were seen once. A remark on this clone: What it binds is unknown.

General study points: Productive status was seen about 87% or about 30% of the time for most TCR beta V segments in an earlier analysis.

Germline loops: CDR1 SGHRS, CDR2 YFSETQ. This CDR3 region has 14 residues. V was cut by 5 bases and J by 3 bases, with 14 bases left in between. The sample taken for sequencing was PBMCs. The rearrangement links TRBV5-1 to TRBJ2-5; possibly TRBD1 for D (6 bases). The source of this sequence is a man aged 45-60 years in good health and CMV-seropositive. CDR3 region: CASRLDRIKETQYF. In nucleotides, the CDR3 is TGCGCCAGCAGGCTAGACAGGATTAAAGAGACCCAGTACTTC.